This T cell receptor beta chain was captured by sequencing in a study of blood T cell repertoires in COVID-19 (dated by TCRdb to 2020 to 2022). With regard to the full study: Collaborator samples came from the United States, Italy and Spain and covered acute and convalescent phases of COVID-19. The repertoires were made available in a free public database intended to serve as a resource for research on the immune response to SARS-CoV-2. The prospective study material was composed of cDNA or gDNA derived from T cells, B-cell-depleted T cells, or PBMCs. Sample metadata almost always included a de-identified subject ID, COVID-19 status, age in years and sex. Where available, HLA class I and class II types were obtained from metadata supplied by the sample provider rather than from assay-based typing. The samples were drawn from two sources: the first 160 participants of the ongoing ImmuneRACE study, and 1,200 or so subjects contributed by 6 global collaborators. Subjects who had been exposed to COVID-19, were actively infected with it, or had recovered from it provided the deeply sampled blood TCRbeta repertoires that made up the dataset.

V is pared back by 3 bases and J by 5 bases, with 4 bases lying between the germline termini. Reading from cysteine to phenylalanine, the CDR3 counts 12 amino acids. Only the CDR3 DNA is retained, 36 bases long and in frame from the first base. Taken from the germline V gene, the CDR1 and CDR2 loops are SGHNT and YENEEA. The study at large found these results: How much clinical and demographic metadata was included differed by source and by participant, and the metadata was provided uncurated.

This clone appeared once. Its antigen is unknown. The input lacks base qualities; no much larger clone sits a single base away. The collaborating institutions used their own protocols to collect whole blood in K2EDTA tubes. For TCRbeta analysis, collaborator samples were shipped as frozen whole blood, as isolated PBMCs, or as DNA extracted from either sample type. TCRbeta CDR3 regions were amplified from genomic DNA using the immunoSEQ Assay, a bias-controlled multiplex PCR. For the original study's pipeline: Within the assay, amplification of reference gene primers was used to estimate how many nucleated cells each sample contained. Sequence reads were collapsed and filtered to measure the absolute abundance of every unique TCRbeta CDR3 rearrangement. For each sample, productive Simpson clonality was calculated as the square root of Simpson's diversity index across productive rearrangements. This is the immuneACCESS table as TCRdb keeps it, with only in-frame sequences that have V and J called. A part of the clones is gone; compared with another copy, unresolved V genes explain less than half, and the rest is unexplained. Clone size and the V and J calls come from that table; the DNA yielded D and trimming. In this sample the table shows 120,000 or so clones, approximately 90% of which occur a single time. Roughly 1.4% of the sample rests with the top ten.

This sequence uses TRBV11-3 and TRBJ2-2; there is no confident call for the D gene. The clonotype originates from a human donor in a cohort sampled during active COVID-19. The material sequenced was peripheral blood. The CDR3 region: CASSFYTGELFF. The nucleotides read TGTGCCAGCAGCTTCTATACCGGGGAGCTGTTTTTT.